The 19 T cell receptor beta chains given below trace back to one sample, sequenced in a study of T cells in Graves' hyperthyroidism and ophthalmopathy. Template material for amplifying TCR beta CDR3 regions consisted of RNA transcripts. Initially, a first-round RT-PCR of the TCR CDR3 employed the HTBI primer set. TCRdb reanalysed the multiplex PCR reads using MiXCR and keeps one entry per CDR3 protein. This sample has roughly 200,000 distinct CDR3 sequences, with about 15% found just once. The sequenced sample consisted of blood. The origin of the receptors is a woman aged 45-60 years with Graves' hyperthyroidism.

This clonotype has a single count. The chain uses TRBV30 and TRBJ1-5; 7 nucleotides line up with TRBD1. V lost 3 bases to trimming and J lost 4 bases; unmatched junction nucleotides: 6. The CDR3 runs to 14 residues. Germline V gene data show CDR1 as GTSNPN and CDR2 as SVGIG (reference sequence). The CDR3, as DNA: TGTGCCTGGAGCAGGGGGAGGGTAAATCAGCCCCAGCATTTT. Its protein product is CAWSRGRVNQPQHF.

V is TRBV28 and J is TRBJ1-6; unclear D gene. V lost 5 bases to trimming and J lost 10 bases, with 9 bases between them. Germline V gene sequence: CDR1 MDHEN, CDR2 SYDVKM. This CDR3 is 12 amino acids long. CDR3 loop: CASSLGTSPLHF. CDR3 DNA sequence: TGTGCCAGCAGTCTTGGTACGTCACCCCTCCACTTT.

V gene TRBV6-1 combines with J gene TRBJ2-3; TRBD2 matches 8 bases. V lost 6 bases and J lost 2; bases outside the gene matches: 7. The CDR3 is 15 residues long. The germline V gene has CDR1 MNHNS and CDR2 SASEGT. The CDR3, as DNA: TGTGCCAGCAGGGTTAGCGGGGCCCTCACAGATACGCAGTATTTT. Encoded protein: CASRVSGALTDTQYF.

With regard to this clonotype: Given a much more abundant clone one base away, this may be a read error. The chain recombines TRBV2 with TRBJ2-1; possibly TRBD2 for D (5 bases). The DNA end lines up better with TRBJ2-7; the J call may be wrong. The CDR3 spans 13 residues. Germline V gene data show CDR1 as SNHLY and CDR2 as FYNNEI. Written as DNA, the CDR3 is TGTGCCAGCAGTTTACAGATGACTAATGAGCAGTACTTC. Amino acid sequence: CASSLQMTNEQYF.

In its sample, this clonotype was seen many times. The rearrangement links TRBV7-9 to TRBJ2-7, with 8 bases aligning to TRBD1. The CDR3 runs 14 residues. V gave up 5 bases and J gave up 6 bases; unmatched junction bases: 9. From germline, CDR1 is SEHNR and CDR2 FQNEAQ (reference sequence). The CDR3 loop is CASSLRDRFSEQYF. CDR3 coding DNA: TGTGCCAGCAGCCTCCGGGACAGGTTCTCCGAGCAGTACTTC. The variable domain in full, with the rest retrieved from reference TRBV7-9 and TRBJ2-7, is DTGVSQNPRHKITKRGQNVTFRCDPISEHNRLYWYRQTLGQGPEFLTYFQNEAQLEKSRLLSDRFSAERPKGSFSTLEIQRTEQGDSAMYLCASSLRDRFSEQYFGPGTRLTVT.

Worth noting for this clonotype: The junction does not match germline at one end; this may be a read error. This chain connects TRBV4-1 to TRBJ1-2; D not resolved. CDR1 is MGHRA, CDR2 YSYEKL, per germline. The CDR3 is 13 amino acids. CDR3 DNA sequence: TGTGCCAGCAGCCAAGAAACATGGCAGGGCTACACCTTC. Translated: CASSQETWQGYTF.

This clonotype was detected a few times. The chain has TRBV7-9 and TRBJ2-5; TRBD2 might be the D (5 bases). With 5 bases removed from V and 5 bases from J, the gap between germline ends came to 33 bases. Germline V gene sequence: CDR1 SEHNR, CDR2 FQNEAQ (reference sequence). This CDR3 region has 20 residues. The chain's CDR3 is CASSLRGVPLSPPLGETQYF. The CDR3 nucleotides are TGTGCCAGCAGCCTACGGGGAGTTCCTCTATCCCCCCCACTTGGGGAGACCCAGTACTTC.

This clonotype was seen at least ten times. The V gene is TRBV7-3, the J gene TRBJ2-1; TRBD2 aligns across 10 bases. This CDR3 is 14 amino acids long. In germline, CDR1 is SGHTA, CDR2 FQGTGA. J gave up 8 bases and V 5 bases, and 6 bases lay outside the gene matches. The CDR3 loop is CASSLGTSDYEQFF. The CDR3 nucleotides are TGTGCCAGCAGCCTCGGGACTAGCGACTATGAGCAGTTCTTC.

V gene TRBV10-3 combines with J gene TRBJ1-4; D not resolved. This CDR3 has 13 residues. Trimming cost V 11 bases and J 7 bases, with 17 bases left between them. Germline V CDR1 and CDR2: ENHRY, SYGVKD. The CDR3 coding sequence is TGTGCCTCCCGCGACACAGCGGGTGAAAAACTGTTTTTT. Its translation is CASRDTAGEKLFF.

The chain has TRBV10-2 and TRBJ1-5; 7 bases fit TRBD1. Germline V gene sequence: CDR1 WSHSY, CDR2 SAAADI. Losses at the gene ends were 6 bases for V and 4 bases for J; bases not matched to a gene: 6. The CDR3 is 14 amino acids. The CDR3 coding sequence is TGCGCCAGCAGAGGAGGGACAGATAATCAGCCCCAGCATTTT. Its translation is CASRGGTDNQPQHF.

The gene calls are TRBV7-9 and TRBJ1-4; D uncertain. Germline lookup yields CDR1 SEHNR and CDR2 FQNEAQ (reference sequence). The ends were cut back, 5 bases at V and 8 bases at J, with 9 bases in the middle. This CDR3 has 12 residues. The CDR3 DNA reads TGTGCCAGCAGCCTAGAAGTAGAAAAACTGTTTTTT. It codes for CASSLEVEKLFF.

This clonotype was recorded many times. V is TRBV6-5 and J is TRBJ1-1; D unresolved. Germline loops: CDR1 MNHEY, CDR2 SVGAGI. Trimming pared 3 bases from V and 1 base from J, leaving 9 bases between. The length of the CDR3 is 14 residues. DNA for the CDR3: TGTGCCAGCAGTTATACGGTTACGAACACTGAAGCTTTCTTT. Residues: CASSYTVTNTEAFF.

This clonotype was detected many times. The chain links TRBV24-1 to TRBJ2-3; D is possibly TRBD1 (5 bases). CDR3 length equals 13 residues. The V end was cut by 10 bases, the J end by 1 base, with 11 bases between. Germline V gene lookup returns CDR1 KGHDR and CDR2 SFDVKD. CDR3 amino acids: CATGVGGTDTQYF. In DNA form, the CDR3 reads TGTGCCACAGGGGTTGGTGGCACAGATACGCAGTATTTT.

At least ten counts were recorded for this clonotype. This chain joins TRBV27 and TRBJ1-5; tentative D call: TRBD1 (5 bases). The germline V gene has CDR1 MNHEY and CDR2 SMNVEV (reference sequence). Trimming cost V 3 bases and J 1 base, with 10 bases left between them. The CDR3 sequence is 15 residues long. The CDR3 is CASSFRGASNQPQHF. The DNA for the CDR3 is TGTGCCAGCAGTTTTCGAGGGGCGAGCAATCAGCCCCAGCATTTT.

Ten or more counts support this clonotype. This chain joins TRBV7-2 and TRBJ1-2; D ambiguous. This CDR3 has 14 residues. V lost 5 bases, J lost 8 bases, and 18 bases lay in between. Germline lookup yields CDR1 SGHTA and CDR2 FQGNSA. The CDR3 coding sequence is TGTGCCAGCAGCCTCCGATCTTTGGGTAGGGGCTACACCTTC. Its protein product is CASSLRSLGRGYTF.

The sample holds many counts of this clonotype. The V gene is TRBV7-9, the J gene TRBJ1-5; D not certain. The CDR3 loop spans 13 amino acids. The germline V gene encodes CDR1 SEHNR and CDR2 FQNEAQ (reference sequence). The V and J ends lost 4 bases and 6 bases respectively, with 10 bases between them. The chain's CDR3 is CASSSDMSQPQHF. DNA for the CDR3: TGTGCCAGCAGCTCGGATATGTCTCAGCCCCAGCATTTT.

V usage is TRBV11-2 and J usage is TRBJ2-1; no reliable D call. The CDR3 sequence is 17 residues long. CDR1 is SGHAT and CDR2 is FQNNGV in the germline V gene. The V and J ends lost 2 bases and 8 bases respectively, with 22 bases between them. The DNA of the CDR3 is TGTGCCAGCAGCTTAAGACCGGGCAGGAACCCTATAGATGAGCAGTTCTTC. Amino acids: CASSLRPGRNPIDEQFF.

V usage is TRBV18 and J usage is TRBJ2-2; D gene unclear. V was shortened by 3 bases and J by 5 bases, with 13 bases between the two germline ends. There are 15 residues in the CDR3. CDR1 and CDR2 from the germline V gene are KGHSH and LQKENI. The CDR3 DNA follows: TGTGCCAGCTCACCGGCGTTGAAGTGGACCGGGGAGCTGTTTTTT. Encoded protein: CASSPALKWTGELFF.

This rearrangement joins TRBV6-1 to TRBJ2-3; D is unclear. Trimming took 5 bases from V and 3 from J, leaving 15 bases between them. The CDR3 is 15 amino acids. Germline CDR1 is MNHNS and CDR2 is SASEGT. As DNA, the CDR3 is TGTGCCAGCAGTCCTAAGACTCTGGAAACAGATACGCAGTATTTT. This gives the protein CASSPKTLETDTQYF.